A single sample gave rise to the 15 T cell receptor beta chains below, sequenced in a study of T-cell memory formation after mild COVID-19. TCRdb reprocessed the 5' RACE reads with MiXCR, giving one entry per CDR3 protein. The table lists about 440,000 distinct CDR3 sequences, 20% of them singletons. The specimen sequenced was PBMCs or a T cell subset sorted from them (not recorded which). The receptor set was obtained from an adult woman who had mild COVID-19 (a few samples of this study predate the infection). Cell type and time point are not known.

This clonotype was detected a few times. J is TRBJ1-2 and V is TRBV7-9, with 7 bases that match TRBD1. From germline, CDR1 is SEHNR and CDR2 FQNEAQ (reference sequence). CDR3 size: 15 residues. The V and J ends lost 5 bases and 5 bases, in that order; junction bases with no gene match: 11. For the CDR3, the DNA is TGTGCCAGCAGCATGACAGGGCTCTTCCATTATGGCTACACCTTC. Translated: CASSMTGLFHYGYTF.

The chain carries TRBV20-1 and TRBJ1-2; no definite D call. This CDR3 region has 14 residues. Between the trimmed V and J ends, which lost 1 base and 3 bases, there was a span of 12 bases. CDR1 DFQATT and CDR2 SNEGSKA come from the germline V gene (reference sequence). The CDR3 protein is CSARGAMDHYGYTF. The CDR3 DNA reads TGCAGTGCTAGAGGGGCTATGGACCACTATGGCTACACCTTC.

Only a few counts were recorded for this clonotype. The J gene is TRBJ2-7, the V gene TRBV20-1, with no clear D. Looked up from germline, CDR1 is DFQATT and CDR2 is SNEGSKA (reference sequence). The CDR3 extends over 14 amino acids. Trimming stripped 3 bases from V and 8 bases from J, with 20 bases between. In nucleotides, the CDR3 is TGCAGTGCTAGGGCTTCGACAAATAAAGATAAGCAGTACTTC. Translation gives CSARASTNKDKQYF.

V gene TRBV12-3 or TRBV12-4 combines with J gene TRBJ1-1; 9 nucleotides align to TRBD1. The CDR3 is made up of 12 amino acids. V lost 6 bases, J lost 8 bases, and 4 bases stayed unmatched. For the CDR3, the DNA is TGTGCCAGCAGCAGACAGGGGGAAGAAGCTTTCTTT. It translates to CASSRQGEEAFF.

This clonotype was counted between two and nine times. The V call is TRBV5-5, the J call TRBJ2-2; a weak D match, TRBD1 (6 bases). This CDR3 region has 14 residues. Trimming stripped 8 bases from V and 0 bases from J, with 11 bases between. The germline V gene has CDR1 SGHKS and CDR2 YYEKEE (reference sequence). The CDR3 here is CASHQGTNTGELFF. In DNA form, the CDR3 reads TGTGCCAGTCATCAGGGGACGAACACCGGGGAGCTGTTTTTT.

This clonotype was observed once. The chain recombines TRBV19 with TRBJ2-3, with D possibly called TRBD1 or TRBD2 (5 bases each). Germline V gene data show CDR1 as LNHDA and CDR2 as SQIVND (reference sequence). Trimming pared 6 bases from V and 1 base from J, leaving 17 bases between. This CDR3 has 16 amino acids. CDR3 sequence reads: CASRDDGALRTDTQYF. For the CDR3, the DNA is TGTGCCAGTAGGGATGACGGGGCGCTACGCACAGATACGCAGTATTTT.

This clonotype was counted only a few times. The chain carries TRBV7-2 and TRBJ2-5; 7 bases are shared with TRBD2. The CDR3 spans 14 residues. The germline gives CDR1 SGHTA, CDR2 FQGNSA. After removal of 4 bases from V and 4 bases from J, the junction contained 6 bases not matched to a gene. CDR3 residues: CASSSWGGAETQYF. CDR3 nucleotide sequence: TGTGCCAGCAGCTCTTGGGGGGGAGCAGAGACCCAGTACTTC.

This clonotype was picked up one time. This chain links TRBV7-3 with TRBJ2-3; possible D gene TRBD2, 6 bases. Trimming took 2 bases from V and 4 from J, leaving 19 bases between them. CDR3 length equals 17 residues. Germline loops: CDR1 SGHTA, CDR2 FQGTGA. CDR3 residues: CASSLAGSVRSADTQYF. The CDR3 region has the DNA TGTGCCAGCAGCTTAGCGGGGAGCGTGAGATCTGCAGATACGCAGTATTTT.

The chain has TRBV12-3 or TRBV12-4 and TRBJ2-1, with unresolved D. Trimming took 3 bases from V and 4 from J, leaving 10 bases between them. The CDR3 has 14 amino acids. CDR3 residues: CASSFEVRYNEQFF. As DNA, the CDR3 is TGTGCCAGCAGTTTCGAAGTCCGATACAATGAGCAGTTCTTC.

This chain connects TRBV11-2 to TRBJ2-5; 14 nucleotides agree with TRBD2. With V trimmed by 5 bases and J by 4 bases, 6 bases remained unmatched. The germline V gene has CDR1 SGHAT and CDR2 FQNNGV. This CDR3 comprises 16 residues. In DNA form, the CDR3 reads TGTGCCAGCAGCGTCGGGACTAGCGGGAGCAGAGAGACCCAGTACTTC. It encodes CASSVGTSGSRETQYF.

The chain carries TRBV9 and TRBJ2-1; TRBD1 might be the D (6 bases). The ends were cut back, 0 bases at V and 4 bases at J, with 11 bases in the middle. The germline V gene has CDR1 SGDLS and CDR2 YYNGEE. The CDR3 has 15 residues. The CDR3 protein is CASSVGGGTYNEQFF. CDR3 nucleotides: TGTGCCAGCAGCGTAGGAGGGGGTACTTACAATGAGCAGTTCTTC.

The rearrangement links TRBV28 to TRBJ2-7; 8 bases line up with TRBD1. This CDR3 has 16 residues. Germline lookup yields CDR1 MDHEN and CDR2 SYDVKM. Germline trimming cut 4 bases from V and 0 bases from J; bases unmatched to any gene: 8. This CDR3 is CASSSSGTGYSYEQYF. In nucleotides, the CDR3 is TGTGCCAGCAGTTCCTCCGGGACAGGATACTCCTACGAGCAGTACTTC.

V and J are TRBV5-1 and TRBJ2-7, with 7 bases lining up with TRBD1. This CDR3 has 14 amino acids. The germline V gene has CDR1 SGHRS and CDR2 YFSETQ. V shed 6 bases, J shed 2 bases, and the junction held 8 bases outside the gene matches. The CDR3 loop is CASKIEGGPYEQYF. CDR3 bases: TGCGCCAGCAAGATTGAAGGGGGCCCCTACGAGCAGTACTTC.

The chain joins TRBV29-1 to TRBJ2-7; tentatively, D is TRBD1 or TRBD2 (5 bases each). V was trimmed by 2 bases and J by 2 bases, leaving 13 bases between them. The V gene's germline CDR1 is SQVTM and CDR2 ANQGSEA. The CDR3 contains 14 residues. The CDR3 region has the DNA TGCAGCGTTGAATCGGGGCAGAGCGCCTACGAGCAGTACTTC. Translation: CSVESGQSAYEQYF.

This clonotype was seen only a few times. V and J are TRBV18 and TRBJ2-7; 10 bases are a match to TRBD2. Germline assignment: CDR1 KGHSH and CDR2 LQKENI. CDR3 size: 16 residues. V gave up 4 bases and J gave up 0 bases; unmatched junction bases: 6. In DNA form, the CDR3 reads TGTGCCAGCTCACACGGACTAGCGGTGAACTCCTACGAGCAGTACTTC. Encoded protein: CASSHGLAVNSYEQYF.